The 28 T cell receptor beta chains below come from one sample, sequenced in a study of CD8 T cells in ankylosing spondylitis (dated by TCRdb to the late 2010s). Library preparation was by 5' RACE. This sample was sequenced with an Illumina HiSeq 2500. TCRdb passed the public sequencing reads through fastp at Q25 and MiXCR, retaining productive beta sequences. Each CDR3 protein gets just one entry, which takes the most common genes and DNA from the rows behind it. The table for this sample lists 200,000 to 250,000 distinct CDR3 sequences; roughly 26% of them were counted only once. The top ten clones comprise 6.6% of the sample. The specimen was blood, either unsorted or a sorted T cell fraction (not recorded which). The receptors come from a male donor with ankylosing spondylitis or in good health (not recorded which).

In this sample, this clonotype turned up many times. The CDR3 nucleotides read TGTGCCAGCTCACCATTTCCCGGGGGCGCAGACACCGGGGAGCTGTTTTTT. Amino acids: CASSPFPGGADTGELFF. This chain joins TRBV18 and TRBJ2-2, with D perhaps being TRBD1 or TRBD2 (6 bases each). The CDR3 extends over 17 amino acids. V lost 2 bases and J 3 bases, leaving 16 bases between the germline ends. The germline gives CDR1 KGHSH, CDR2 LQKENI.

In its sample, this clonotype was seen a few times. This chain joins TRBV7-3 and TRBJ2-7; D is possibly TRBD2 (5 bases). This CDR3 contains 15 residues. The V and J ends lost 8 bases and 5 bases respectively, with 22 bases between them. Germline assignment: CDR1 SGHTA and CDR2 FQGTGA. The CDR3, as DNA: TGTGCCAGCCACCCAGGAGGTGGGCGCCGCCACGAGCAGTACTTC. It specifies CASHPGGGRRHEQYF. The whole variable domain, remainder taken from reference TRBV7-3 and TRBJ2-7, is GAGVSQTPSNKVTEKGKYVELRCDPISGHTALYWYRQSLGQGPEFLIYFQGTGAADDSGLPNDRFFAVRPEGSVSTLKIQRTERGDSAVYLCASHPGGGRRHEQYFGPGTRLTVT.

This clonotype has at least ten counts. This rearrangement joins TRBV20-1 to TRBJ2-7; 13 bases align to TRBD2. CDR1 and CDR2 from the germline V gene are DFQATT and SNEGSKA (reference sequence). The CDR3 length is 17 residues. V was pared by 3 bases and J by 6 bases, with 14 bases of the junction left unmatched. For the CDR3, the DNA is TGCAGTGCTAGGTCCGGGACTAGCGGGAAACCTTTCTCCGAGCAGTACTTC. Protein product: CSARSGTSGKPFSEQYF.

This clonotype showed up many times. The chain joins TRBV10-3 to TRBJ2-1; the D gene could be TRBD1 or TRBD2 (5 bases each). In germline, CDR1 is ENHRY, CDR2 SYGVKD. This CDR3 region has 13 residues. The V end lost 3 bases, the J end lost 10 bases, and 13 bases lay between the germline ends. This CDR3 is CAISERRGEEQFF. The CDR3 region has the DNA TGTGCCATCAGTGAACGCCGAGGGGAGGAGCAGTTCTTC.

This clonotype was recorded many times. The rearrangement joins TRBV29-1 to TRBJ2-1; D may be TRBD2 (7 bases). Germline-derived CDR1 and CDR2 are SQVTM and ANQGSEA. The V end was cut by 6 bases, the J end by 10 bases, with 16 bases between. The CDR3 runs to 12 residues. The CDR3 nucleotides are TGCAGCGTCTATATCTGGGGGGGCGAGCAGTTCTTC. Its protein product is CSVYIWGGEQFF.

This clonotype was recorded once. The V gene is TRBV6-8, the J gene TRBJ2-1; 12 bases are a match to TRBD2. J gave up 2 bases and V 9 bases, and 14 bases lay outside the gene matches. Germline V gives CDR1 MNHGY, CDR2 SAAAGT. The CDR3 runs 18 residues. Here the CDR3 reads CASPTSGSGCYPYNEQFF. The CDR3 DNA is TGTGCCAGTCCGACTAGCGGGAGTGGTTGTTATCCCTACAATGAGCAGTTCTTC.

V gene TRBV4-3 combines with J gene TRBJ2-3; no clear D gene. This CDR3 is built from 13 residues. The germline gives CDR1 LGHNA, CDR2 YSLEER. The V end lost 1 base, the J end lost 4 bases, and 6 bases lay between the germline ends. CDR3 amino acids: CASSQGFPDTQYF. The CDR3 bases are TGCGCCAGCAGCCAAGGTTTCCCAGATACGCAGTATTTT.

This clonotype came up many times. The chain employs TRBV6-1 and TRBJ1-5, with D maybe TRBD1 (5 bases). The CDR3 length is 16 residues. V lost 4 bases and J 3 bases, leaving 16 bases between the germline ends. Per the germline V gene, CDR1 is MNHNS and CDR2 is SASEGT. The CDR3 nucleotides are TGTGCCAGCAGTGGCGGGGCAGTGGCGGCCAATCAGCCCCAGCATTTT. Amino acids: CASSGGAVAANQPQHF.

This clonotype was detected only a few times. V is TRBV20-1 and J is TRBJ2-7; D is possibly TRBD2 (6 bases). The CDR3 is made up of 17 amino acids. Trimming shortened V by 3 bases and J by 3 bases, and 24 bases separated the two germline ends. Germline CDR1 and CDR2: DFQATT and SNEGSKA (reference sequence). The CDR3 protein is CSASGTIGTHAIYEQYF. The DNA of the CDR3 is TGCAGTGCTAGTGGGACCATCGGGACTCATGCCATCTACGAGCAGTACTTC.

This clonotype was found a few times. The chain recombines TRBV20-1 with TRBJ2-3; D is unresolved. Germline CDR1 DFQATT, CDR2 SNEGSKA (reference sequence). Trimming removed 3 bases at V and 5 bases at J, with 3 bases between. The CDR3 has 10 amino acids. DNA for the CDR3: TGCAGTGCTAGGATAGATACGCAGTATTTT. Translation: CSARIDTQYF.

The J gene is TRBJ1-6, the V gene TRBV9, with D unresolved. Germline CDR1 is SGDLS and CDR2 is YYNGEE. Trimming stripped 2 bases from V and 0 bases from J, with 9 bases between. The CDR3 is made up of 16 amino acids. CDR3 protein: CASSVGESSYNSPLHF. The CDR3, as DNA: TGTGCCAGCAGCGTGGGTGAGAGCTCCTATAATTCACCCCTCCACTTT.

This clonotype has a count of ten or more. The CDR3 loop is CASSLEDRGGNIQYF. The DNA of the CDR3 is TGCGCCAGCAGCTTGGAGGACAGGGGTGGAAACATTCAGTACTTC. The gene calls are TRBV5-1 and TRBJ2-4; 9 nucleotides align to TRBD1. Germline V lookup: CDR1 SGHRS, CDR2 YFSETQ. This CDR3 has 15 amino acids. After removal of 0 bases from V and 6 bases from J, the junction contained 4 bases not matched to a gene.

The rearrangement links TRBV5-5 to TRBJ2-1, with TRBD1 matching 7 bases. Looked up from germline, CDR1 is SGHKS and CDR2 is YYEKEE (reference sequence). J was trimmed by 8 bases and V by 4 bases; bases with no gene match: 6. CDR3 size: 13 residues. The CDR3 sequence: CASSRQGKDEQFF. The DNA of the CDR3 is TGTGCCAGCAGCCGACAGGGTAAGGATGAGCAGTTCTTC.

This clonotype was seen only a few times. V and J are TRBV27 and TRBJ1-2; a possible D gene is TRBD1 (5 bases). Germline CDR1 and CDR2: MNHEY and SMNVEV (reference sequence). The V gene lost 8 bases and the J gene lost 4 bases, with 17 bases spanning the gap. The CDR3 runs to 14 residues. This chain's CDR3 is CASSRGGLPYGYTF. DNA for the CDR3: TGTGCCAGCTCCCGTGGGGGGTTACCCTATGGCTACACCTTC.

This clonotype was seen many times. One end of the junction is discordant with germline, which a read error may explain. The CDR3 DNA sequence: TGTGCCAGCAGCTTAGCCAGGAGGGAGGGTTCCCAACACTTC. Encoded protein: CASSLARREGSQHF. The rearrangement links TRBV11-2 to TRBJ2-7; TRBD2 agrees at 7 bases. CDR1 is SGHAT, CDR2 FQNNGV, per germline. This CDR3 has 14 residues.

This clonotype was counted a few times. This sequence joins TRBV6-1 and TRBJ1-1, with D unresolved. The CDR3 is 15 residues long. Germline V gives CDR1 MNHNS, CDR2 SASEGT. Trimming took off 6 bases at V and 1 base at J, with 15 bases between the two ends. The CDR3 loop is CASSQIRTGNTEAFF. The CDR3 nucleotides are TGTGCCAGCAGCCAAATCAGGACGGGGAACACTGAAGCTTTCTTT.

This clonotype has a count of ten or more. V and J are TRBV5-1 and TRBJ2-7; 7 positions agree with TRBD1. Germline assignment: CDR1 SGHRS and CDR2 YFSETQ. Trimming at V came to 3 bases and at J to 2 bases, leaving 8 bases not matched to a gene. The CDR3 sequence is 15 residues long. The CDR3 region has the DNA TGCGCCAGCAGCTCCGGGACAGTTTCGCCCTACGAGCAGTACTTC. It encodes CASSSGTVSPYEQYF.

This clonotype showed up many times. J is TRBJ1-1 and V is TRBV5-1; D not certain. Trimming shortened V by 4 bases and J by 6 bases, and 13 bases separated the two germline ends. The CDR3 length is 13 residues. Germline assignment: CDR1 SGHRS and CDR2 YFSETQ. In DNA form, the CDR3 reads TGCGCCAGCAGCCGTCAATTAAACGCTGAAGCTTTCTTT. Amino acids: CASSRQLNAEAFF.

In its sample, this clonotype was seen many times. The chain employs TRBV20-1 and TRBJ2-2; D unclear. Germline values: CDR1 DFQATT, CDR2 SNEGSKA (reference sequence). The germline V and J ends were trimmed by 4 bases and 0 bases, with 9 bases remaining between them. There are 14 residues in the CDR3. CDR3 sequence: CSATPSPNTGELFF. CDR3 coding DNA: TGCAGTGCTACCCCCTCCCCGAACACCGGGGAGCTGTTTTTT.

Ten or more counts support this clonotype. CDR3 loop: CASSQDTARSGRTDTQYF. The CDR3 nucleotides read TGTGCCAGCAGCCAAGACACGGCTAGAAGCGGAAGAACAGATACGCAGTATTTT. The V gene is TRBV3-1, the J gene TRBJ2-3; D is possibly TRBD2 (5 bases). The CDR3 consists of 18 residues. V lost 0 bases and J lost 3, with 19 bases in between. Germline CDR1 LGHDT, CDR2 YNNKEL (reference sequence).

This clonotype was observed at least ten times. The CDR3 nucleotides read TGTGCCAGCAGCCCGACAGGGGGTAGCTACAATGAGCAGTTCTTC. This sequence encodes CASSPTGGSYNEQFF. The gene calls are TRBV12-3 or TRBV12-4 and TRBJ2-1; TRBD1 aligns across 9 bases. The V and J ends lost 6 bases and 3 bases, in that order; junction bases with no gene match: 6. This CDR3 has 15 amino acids.

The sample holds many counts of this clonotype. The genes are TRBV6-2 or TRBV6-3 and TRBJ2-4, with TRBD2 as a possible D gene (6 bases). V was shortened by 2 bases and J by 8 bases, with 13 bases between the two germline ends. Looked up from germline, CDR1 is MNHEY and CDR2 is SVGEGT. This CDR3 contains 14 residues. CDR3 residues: CASSYPGRSDIQYF. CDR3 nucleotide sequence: TGTGCCAGCAGTTACCCGGGGAGGAGTGACATTCAGTACTTC.

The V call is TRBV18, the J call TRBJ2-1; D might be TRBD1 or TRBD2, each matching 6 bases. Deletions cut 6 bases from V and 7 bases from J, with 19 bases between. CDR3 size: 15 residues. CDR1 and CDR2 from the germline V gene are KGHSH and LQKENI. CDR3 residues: CASSPSGDIRNEQFF. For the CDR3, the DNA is TGTGCCAGCTCCCCGTCGGGGGACATAAGAAATGAGCAGTTCTTC.

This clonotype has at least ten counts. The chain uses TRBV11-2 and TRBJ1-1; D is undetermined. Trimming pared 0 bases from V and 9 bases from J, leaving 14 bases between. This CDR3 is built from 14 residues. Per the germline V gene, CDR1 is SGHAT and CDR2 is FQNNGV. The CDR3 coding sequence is TGTGCCAGCAGCTTAGATCCAACCGCGACCCAAGCTTTCTTT. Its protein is CASSLDPTATQAFF.

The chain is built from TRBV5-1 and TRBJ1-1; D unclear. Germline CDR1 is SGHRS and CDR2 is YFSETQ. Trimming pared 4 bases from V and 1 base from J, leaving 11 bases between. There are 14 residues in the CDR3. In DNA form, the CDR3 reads TGCGCCAGCAGCGGAGGGCCGCAGAACACTGAAGCTTTCTTT. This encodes CASSGGPQNTEAFF.

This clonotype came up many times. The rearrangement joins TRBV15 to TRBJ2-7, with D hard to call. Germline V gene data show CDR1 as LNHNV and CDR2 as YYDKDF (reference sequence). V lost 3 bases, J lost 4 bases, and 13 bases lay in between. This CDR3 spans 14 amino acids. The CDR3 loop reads CATSRDPVGYEQYF. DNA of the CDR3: TGTGCCACCAGCAGGGACCCGGTTGGGTACGAGCAGTACTTC.

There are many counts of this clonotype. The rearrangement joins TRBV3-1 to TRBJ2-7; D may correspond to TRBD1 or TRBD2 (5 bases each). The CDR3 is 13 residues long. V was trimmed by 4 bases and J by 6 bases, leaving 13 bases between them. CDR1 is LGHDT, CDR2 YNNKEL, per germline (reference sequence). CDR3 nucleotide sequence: TGTGCCAGCAGCCCCAGGGCTGGGGGCGAGCAGTACTTC. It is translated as CASSPRAGGEQYF.

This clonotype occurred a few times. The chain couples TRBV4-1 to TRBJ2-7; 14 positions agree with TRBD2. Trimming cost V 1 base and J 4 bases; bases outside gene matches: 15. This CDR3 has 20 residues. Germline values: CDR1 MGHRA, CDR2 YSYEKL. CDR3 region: CASSQGGGYGTSGSSYEQYF. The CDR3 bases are TGCGCCAGCAGCCAAGGAGGCGGATACGGGACTAGCGGGAGCTCTTACGAGCAGTACTTC.